This T cell receptor beta chain was recorded in a study of blood T cell repertoires in COVID-19. Study as a whole: In each case, the material was cDNA or gDNA derived from T cells, B-cell-depleted T cells, or PBMCs.

Germline V gives CDR1 SGHVS, CDR2 FQNEAQ. The CDR3 runs to 13 residues. The V gene lost 4 bases and the J gene lost 5 bases, with 11 bases spanning the gap. Original data processing: Quantification of nucleated cells was approximated via reference gene primer amplification. The assay was immunoSEQ multiplex PCR, and TCRdb's table has in-frame clones only and misses some. The V and J calls and the clone size are those of that table, but D and trimming were determined from the DNA. The repertoire holds under 350,000 clones, with around nine tenths as singletons. Adults between roughly 18 and 90 years of age took part from 24 US areas.

The sample comprised PBMCs or T cells enriched from blood (not recorded which). The rearrangement joins TRBV7-8 to TRBJ1-1, with D possibly being TRBD1 (5 bases). The clonotype originates from a woman under 30 who had recovered from COVID-19. The CDR3 is CASSSTPGTEAFF. CDR3 in DNA: TGTGCCAGCAGCTCCACCCCAGGGACTGAAGCTTTCTTT.